Given below is one T cell receptor (beta chain) in context. The repertoire was sequenced with immunoSEQ multiplex PCR; TCRdb's copy has only in-frame clones and lacks some. The sample carries tens of thousands of clones, more than 70% recorded once. This CDR3 contains 12 residues. V was clipped by 4 bases and J by 4 bases, with 4 bases between them. This sample stems from a study of T cell responses to AZD1222 COVID-19 vaccine. This receptor was identified in an adult in good health. Sequences were derived from peripheral blood, sampled on day 0 of AZD1222 vaccination. The chain uses TRBV12-3 or TRBV12-4 and TRBJ1-4; D unclear. The CDR3 reads CASSWVNEKLFF. CDR3 DNA: TGTGCCAGCAGTTGGGTTAATGAAAAACTGTTTTTT.